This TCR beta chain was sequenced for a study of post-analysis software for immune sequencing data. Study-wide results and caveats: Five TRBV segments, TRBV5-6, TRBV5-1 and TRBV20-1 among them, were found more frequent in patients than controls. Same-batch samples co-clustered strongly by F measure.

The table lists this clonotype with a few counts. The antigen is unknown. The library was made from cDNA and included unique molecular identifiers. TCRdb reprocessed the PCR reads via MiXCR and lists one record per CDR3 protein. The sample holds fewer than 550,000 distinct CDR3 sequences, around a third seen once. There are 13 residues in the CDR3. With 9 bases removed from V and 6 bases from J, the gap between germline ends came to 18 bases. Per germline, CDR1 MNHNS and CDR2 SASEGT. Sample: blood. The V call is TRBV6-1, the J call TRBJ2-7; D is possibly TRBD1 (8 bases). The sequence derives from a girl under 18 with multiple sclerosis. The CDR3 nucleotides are TGTGCCAGTGATGAAACAGGGGGGGCCGAGCAGTACTTC. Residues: CASDETGGAEQYF.